These 8 T cell receptor beta chains share one sample of origin, sequenced in a study of cytomegalovirus exposure and HLA in healthy donors. Both 60 Vbeta primers and 13 Jbeta primers went into the PCR. Some clones are missing from TCRdb's copy, which holds only in-frame ones; the method was immunoSEQ multiplex PCR. This repertoire shows approximately 180,000 clones, around 83% found once; its top ten account for around 1.7%. Material for sequencing was PBMCs. These receptors were obtained from a woman aged 18-29 years in good health and CMV-seronegative.

The CDR3 DNA is TGTGCCAGCAGCTTCGGACAGGGGGGATTTGAGCAGTACTTC. It specifies CASSFGQGGFEQYF. The rearrangement links TRBV7-2 to TRBJ2-7, with 10 positions matching TRBD1. With 3 bases clipped from V and 7 bases from J, the junction kept 6 bases outside the gene matches. This CDR3 has 14 amino acids. Germline-derived CDR1 and CDR2 are SGHTA and FQGNSA.

The chain carries TRBV7-2 and TRBJ2-1; 15 nucleotides line up with TRBD2. The trim removed 4 bases at V and 9 bases at J, leaving 4 bases unmatched. CDR1 and CDR2 (germline): SGHTA, FQGNSA. CDR3 length: 15 residues. The CDR3 bases are TGTGCCAGCAGCTCGGGACTAGCGGGAGGAAGTGAGCAGTTCTTC. Translation: CASSSGLAGGSEQFF.

This clone was counted only a few times. V usage is TRBV5-1 and J usage is TRBJ2-6, with no clear D. The germline V and J ends were trimmed by 1 base and 3 bases, with 8 bases remaining between them. This CDR3 region has 15 residues. Germline V gene data show CDR1 as SGHRS and CDR2 as YFSETQ. DNA for the CDR3: TGCGCCAGCAGCTTGTCCACAGTTGGGGCCAACGTCCTGACTTTC. Translated, it gives CASSLSTVGANVLTF.

This sequence joins TRBV6-1 and TRBJ1-1, with TRBD1 matching over 8 bases. The V gene end was trimmed by 6 bases and the J gene end by 2 bases; junction bases not matched to a gene: 8. The CDR3 runs to 15 residues. Per the germline V gene, CDR1 is MNHNS and CDR2 is SASEGT. CDR3 protein: CASRGRTGPNTEAFF. The CDR3 DNA reads TGTGCCAGCAGGGGCAGGACAGGGCCTAACACTGAAGCTTTCTTT.

J is TRBJ2-3 and V is TRBV5-1, with 13 bases identical to TRBD2. Germline loops: CDR1 SGHRS, CDR2 YFSETQ. The junction had 6 bases not matched to a gene; V was cut back by 3 bases and J by 5 bases. The CDR3 loop spans 16 amino acids. The CDR3 region is CASSSTSGRALDTQYF. DNA of the CDR3: TGCGCCAGCAGCTCTACTAGCGGGAGGGCGCTAGATACGCAGTATTTT.

In this sample, this clone turned up once. The CDR3 protein is CASSIGQGWQPQHF. CDR3 in DNA: TGTGCCAGTAGTATAGGACAGGGTTGGCAGCCCCAGCATTTT. This chain links TRBV19 with TRBJ1-5; TRBD1 aligns across 7 bases. V was clipped by 1 base and J by 7 bases; unmatched bases: 4. The CDR3 covers 14 residues. Germline lookup yields CDR1 LNHDA and CDR2 SQIVND (reference sequence). Together with reference TRBV19 and TRBJ1-5, the CDR3 gives the full variable domain: DGGITQSPKYLFRKEGQNVTLSCEQNLNHDAMYWYRQDPGQGLRLIYYSQIVNDFQKGDIAEGYSVSREKKESFPLTVTSAQKNPTAFYLCASSIGQGWQPQHFGDGTRLSIL.

The CDR3 region is CASSQGGGIAKNIQYF. CDR3 nucleotide sequence: TGCGCCAGCAGCCAAGGCGGGGGTATAGCCAAAAACATTCAGTACTTC. The chain has TRBV4-1 and TRBJ2-4; 7 bases map to TRBD2. Germline values: CDR1 MGHRA, CDR2 YSYEKL. This CDR3 spans 16 amino acids. Trimming cost V 1 base and J 0 bases; bases outside gene matches: 3.

This rearrangement joins TRBV5-4 to TRBJ2-3; TRBD2 matches 10 bases. CDR3 length: 16 residues. After removal of 4 bases from V and 3 bases from J, the junction contained 8 bases not matched to a gene. The germline gives CDR1 SGHNT, CDR2 YYREEE (reference sequence). The CDR3 loop is CASSLRLAGATDTQYF. CDR3 DNA: TGTGCCAGCAGCCTAAGACTAGCGGGCGCGACAGATACGCAGTATTTT.